The clone carrying this T cell receptor beta chain was observed many times. This sample was included in a study of Graves' ophthalmopathy and Graves' hyperthyroidism. Turning to the study itself: Researchers obtained peripheral blood at initial diagnosis, before any treatment had begun.

The TCR beta CDR3 regions underwent amplification from RNA transcripts. The workflow started with a first-round RT-PCR run with HTBI primers and then moved on to a second-round multiplex PCR. TCRdb recomputed calls from the multiplex PCR reads with MiXCR, one row per CDR3 protein. The repertoire holds around 340,000 distinct CDR3 sequences, with roughly a sixth as singletons. If patients had other autoimmune diseases, uncontrolled infections, pregnancy or lactation, they were excluded. Germline CDR1 and CDR2: SEHNR and FQNEAQ (reference sequence). J was trimmed by 5 bases and V by 5 bases; bases with no gene match: 10. The CDR3 is 17 amino acids.

The sample comprised peripheral blood. The rearrangement uses TRBV7-9 and TRBJ2-5, with 14 bases identical to TRBD2. This clonotype was sampled from an adult man with Graves' ophthalmopathy. The CDR3 DNA is TGTGCCAGCAGCCCATCGGGACTAGCGGGGGAGGTGGAGACCCAGTACTTC. Residues: CASSPSGLAGEVETQYF.